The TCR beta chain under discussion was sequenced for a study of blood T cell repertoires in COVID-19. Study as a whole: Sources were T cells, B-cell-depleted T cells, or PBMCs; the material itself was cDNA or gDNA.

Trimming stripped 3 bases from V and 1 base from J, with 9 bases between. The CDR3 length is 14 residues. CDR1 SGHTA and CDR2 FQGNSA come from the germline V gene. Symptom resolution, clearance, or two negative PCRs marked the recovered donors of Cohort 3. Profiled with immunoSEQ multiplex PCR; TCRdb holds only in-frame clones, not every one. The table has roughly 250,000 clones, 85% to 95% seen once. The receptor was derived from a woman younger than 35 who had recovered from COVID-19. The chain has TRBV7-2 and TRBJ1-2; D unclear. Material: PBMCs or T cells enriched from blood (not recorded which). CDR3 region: CASSFQGGNYGYTF. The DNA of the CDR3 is TGTGCCAGCAGCTTCCAAGGAGGTAACTATGGCTACACCTTC.